What follows are 24 T cell receptor beta chains derived from one specimen sequenced in a study of blood T cell repertoires in COVID-19. The repertoire was sequenced with immunoSEQ multiplex PCR; TCRdb's copy has only in-frame clones and lacks some. The data show approximately 230,000 clones, about 89% seen once. The sample consisted of PBMCs or T cells enriched from blood (not recorded which). Receptor source: a woman aged 25 to 45 who had recovered from COVID-19.

The V and J genes are TRBV27 and TRBJ2-7; 12 bases agree with TRBD1. The CDR3 covers 14 residues. Germline CDR1 MNHEY, CDR2 SMNVEV (reference sequence). Losses at the gene ends were 3 bases for V and 7 bases for J; bases not matched to a gene: 4. The CDR3 region is CASSLGQGAGEQYF. In DNA form, the CDR3 reads TGTGCCAGCAGTTTGGGACAGGGGGCAGGGGAGCAGTACTTC.

This CDR3 is CASSISGIDYGYTF. CDR3 nucleotides: TGTGCCAGTAGTATATCAGGGATCGACTATGGCTACACCTTC. V and J are TRBV19 and TRBJ1-2; TRBD1 might be the D (5 bases). Trimming removed 2 bases from V and 3 bases from J, with 10 bases in between. Looked up from germline, CDR1 is LNHDA and CDR2 is SQIVND (reference sequence). CDR3 length: 14 amino acids.

The chain couples TRBV5-1 to TRBJ2-1; 10 bases fit TRBD2. Germline lookup yields CDR1 SGHRS and CDR2 YFSETQ. This CDR3 spans 15 amino acids. J gave up 5 bases and V 3 bases, and 5 bases lay outside the gene matches. In nucleotides, the CDR3 is TGCGCCAGCAGCTCGTTACTAGCGGGAAACAATGAGCAGTTCTTC. Protein product: CASSSLLAGNNEQFF. Together with reference TRBV5-1 and TRBJ2-1, the CDR3 gives the full variable domain: KAGVTQTPRYLIKTRGQQVTLSCSPISGHRSVSWYQQTPGQGLQFLFEYFSETQRNKGNFPGRFSGRQFSNSRSEMNVSTLELGDSALYLCASSSLLAGNNEQFFGPGTRLTVL.

This chain connects TRBV6-2 or TRBV6-3 to TRBJ2-2, with D hard to call. Germline values: CDR1 MNHEY, CDR2 SVGEGT. The CDR3 is 14 residues long. V dropped 4 bases and J dropped 4 bases, with 10 bases sitting between them. The CDR3: CASSFQRFTGELFF. In DNA, the CDR3 is TGTGCCAGCAGTTTCCAGCGTTTCACCGGGGAGCTGTTTTTT.

The V call is TRBV18, the J call TRBJ2-5; 8 bases line up with TRBD1. V dropped 6 bases and J dropped 4; count of bases not matched to a gene: 13. From germline, CDR1 is KGHSH and CDR2 LQKENI. The CDR3 has 16 residues. CDR3 region: CASSLSDREGRETQYF. In DNA, the CDR3 is TGTGCCAGCTCCCTTTCGGACAGGGAAGGTCGAGAGACCCAGTACTTC.

The chain carries TRBV28 and TRBJ1-2, with TRBD1 matching over 9 bases. The CDR3 is 15 residues long. V lost 3 bases and J lost 7; bases outside the gene matches: 9. In germline, CDR1 is MDHEN, CDR2 SYDVKM. CDR3 in DNA: TGTGCCAGCAGTTTGTATCACAGGGGGCCTGGTGGCTACACCTTC. Protein product: CASSLYHRGPGGYTF.

The V call is TRBV2, the J call TRBJ2-3; 9 bases fit TRBD2. The CDR3 runs to 21 residues. Germline V gives CDR1 SNHLY, CDR2 FYNNEI. The V gene end was trimmed by 0 bases and the J gene end by 2 bases; junction bases not matched to a gene: 18. In DNA, the CDR3 is TGTGCCAGCAGTGAAGCGACGGGGCTAGCGGGACCTACACAGGACACAGATACGCAGTATTTT. Translated, it gives CASSEATGLAGPTQDTDTQYF.

This chain uses TRBV19 with TRBJ1-5; D not resolved. There are 17 residues in the CDR3. The germline V and J ends were trimmed by 5 bases and 6 bases, with 23 bases remaining between them. CDR1 is LNHDA and CDR2 is SQIVND in the germline V gene (reference sequence). The CDR3, as DNA: TGTGCCAGTAGTCCCGATTCGGACGGGGAAATTGGTCAGCCCCAGCATTTT. It yields the protein CASSPDSDGEIGQPQHF.

The CDR3 protein is CASSFDRASEKLFF. The CDR3 nucleotides are TGTGCCAGCAGTTTTGACAGGGCCTCTGAAAAACTGTTTTTT. V and J are TRBV27 and TRBJ1-4; 7 nucleotides line up with TRBD1. The V gene end was trimmed by 3 bases and the J gene end by 7 bases; junction bases not matched to a gene: 5. Germline loops: CDR1 MNHEY, CDR2 SMNVEV (reference sequence). The CDR3 runs to 14 residues. Drawing the rest from reference TRBV27 and TRBJ1-4, the complete variable domain is EAQVTQNPRYLITVTGKKLTVTCSQNMNHEYMSWYRQDPGLGLRQIYYSMNVEVTDKGDVPEGYKVSRKEKRNFPLILESPSPNQTSLYFCASSFDRASEKLFFGSGTQLSVL.

The rearrangement links TRBV14 to TRBJ1-2; D ambiguous. CDR1 and CDR2 from the germline V gene are SGHDN and FVKESK. CDR3 length: 13 amino acids. V lost 0 bases, J lost 4 bases, and 6 bases lay in between. In DNA form, the CDR3 reads TGTGCCAGCAGCCAAGATGAGCGCTATGGCTACACCTTC. Amino acids: CASSQDERYGYTF.

This clone appeared a single time. The chain carries TRBV9 and TRBJ2-2; 7 positions match TRBD1. The CDR3 extends over 17 amino acids. The V gene end was trimmed by 4 bases and the J gene end by 3 bases; junction bases not matched to a gene: 12. Looked up from germline, CDR1 is SGDLS and CDR2 is YYNGEE. The CDR3 DNA follows: TGTGCCAGCAGCACCTTCGAGAGGGGGCGGGACACCGGGGAGCTGTTTTTT. Translation gives CASSTFERGRDTGELFF.

The chain recombines TRBV28 with TRBJ2-7; TRBD1 aligns across 7 bases. This CDR3 has 13 residues. Germline V gene data show CDR1 as MDHEN and CDR2 as SYDVKM. After removal of 6 bases from V and 3 bases from J, the junction contained 5 bases not matched to a gene. The CDR3 is CASSPGQYYEQYF. CDR3 coding DNA: TGTGCCAGCAGCCCGGGACAGTACTACGAGCAGTACTTC.

The chain has TRBV7-3 and TRBJ1-2, with 8 positions matching TRBD1. Germline loops: CDR1 SGHTA, CDR2 FQGTGA. The CDR3 runs 15 residues. Trimming took 4 bases from V and 5 from J; bases not matched to a gene: 9. Written as DNA, the CDR3 is TGTGCCAGCAGCTCCTCCGGGACAGGAACTTATGGCTACACCTTC. It translates to CASSSSGTGTYGYTF.

This chain connects TRBV27 to TRBJ2-1; 12 nucleotides align to TRBD1. In germline, CDR1 is MNHEY, CDR2 SMNVEV (reference sequence). V shed 8 bases and J 9 bases; nucleotides not matched to a gene: 2. The CDR3 has 12 residues. DNA of the CDR3: TGTGCCAGCCGGGACAGGGGGCCTGAGCAGTTCTTC. It translates to CASRDRGPEQFF.

CDR3 bases: TGTGCCAGCAGCGGGCAGACAGGAGCCGCTGAAGCTTTCTTT. Translation: CASSGQTGAAEAFF. This chain joins TRBV9 and TRBJ1-1, with D maybe TRBD1 (6 bases). Trimming shortened V by 3 bases and J by 6 bases, and 15 bases separated the two germline ends. Germline values: CDR1 SGDLS, CDR2 YYNGEE. The CDR3 is 14 amino acids. The full variable domain, with the rest looked up from reference TRBV9 and TRBJ1-1, is DSGVTQTPKHLITATGQRVTLRCSPRSGDLSVYWYQQSLDQGLQFLIQYYNGEERAKGNILERFSAQQFPDLHSELNLSSLELGDSALYFCASSGQTGAAEAFFGQGTRLTVV.

The rearrangement links TRBV24-1 to TRBJ1-4, with no clear D. Trimming stripped 0 bases from V and 12 bases from J, with 7 bases between. CDR3 length: 12 residues. Per the germline V gene, CDR1 is KGHDR and CDR2 is SFDVKD. CDR3 amino acids: CATSDLLGELFF. CDR3 DNA: TGTGCCACCAGTGATTTGCTCGGGGAACTGTTTTTT.

The chain employs TRBV28 and TRBJ2-7; D is ambiguous. The CDR3 is made up of 16 amino acids. The germline V gene encodes CDR1 MDHEN and CDR2 SYDVKM. The ends were cut back, 2 bases at V and 0 bases at J, with 14 bases in the middle. The CDR3 nucleotides read TGTGCCAGCAGTTTAGTGAGCAGCGCAAGCTCCTACGAGCAGTACTTC. It yields the protein CASSLVSSASSYEQYF.

This chain joins TRBV30 and TRBJ2-7, with TRBD1 identical over 7 bases. The germline CDR1 and CDR2 sequences are GTSNPN and SVGIG (reference sequence). The CDR3 consists of 13 residues. V was pared by 4 bases and J by 4 bases, with 7 bases of the junction left unmatched. The CDR3, as DNA: TGTGCCTGGACCATAGGACAGGCATACGAGCAGTACTTC. Translation: CAWTIGQAYEQYF.

The rearrangement links TRBV28 to TRBJ2-7, with TRBD2 identical over 7 bases. This CDR3 is built from 17 residues. From germline, CDR1 is MDHEN and CDR2 SYDVKM. The junction had 16 bases not matched to a gene; V was cut back by 6 bases and J by 2 bases. As DNA, the CDR3 is TGTGCCAGCAGATATCGGAGACTATCGGGAGGTACCTACGAGCAGTACTTC. Protein sequence: CASRYRRLSGGTYEQYF.

This clone was observed a single time. The chain recombines TRBV5-4 with TRBJ2-5; 7 bases align to TRBD1. This CDR3 region has 15 residues. V lost 4 bases, J lost 2 bases, and 8 bases stayed unmatched. Germline lookup yields CDR1 SGHNT and CDR2 YYREEE (reference sequence). CDR3 sequence: CASSPTTGPQETQYF. The CDR3 bases are TGTGCCAGCAGCCCGACGACAGGGCCTCAAGAGACCCAGTACTTC. Drawing the rest from reference TRBV5-4 and TRBJ2-5, the complete variable domain is ETGVTQSPTHLIKTRGQQVTLRCSSQSGHNTVSWYQQALGQGPQFIFQYYREEENGRGNFPPRFSGLQFPNYSSELNVNALELDDSALYLCASSPTTGPQETQYFGPGTRLLVL.

The chain employs TRBV11-3 and TRBJ2-1; 12 nucleotides align to TRBD2. Trimming cost V 4 bases and J 8 bases; bases outside gene matches: 6. Germline values: CDR1 SGHNT, CDR2 YENEEA. This CDR3 has 15 amino acids. CDR3 nucleotides: TGTGCCAGCAGCTGGAGGACTAGCGGGGTTGATGAGCAGTTCTTC. Its translation is CASSWRTSGVDEQFF. Full variable domain (outside the CDR3, taken from reference TRBV11-3 and TRBJ2-1): EAGVVQSPRYKIIEKKQPVAFWCNPISGHNTLYWYLQNLGQGPELLIRYENEEAVDDSQLPKDRFSAERLKGVDSTLKIQPAELGDSAVYLCASSWRTSGVDEQFFGPGTRLTVL.

The chain uses TRBV25-1 and TRBJ1-4; D ambiguous. CDR3 size: 13 residues. Germline V CDR1 and CDR2: MGHDK, SYGVNS. V lost 4 bases to trimming and J lost 3 bases, with 6 bases between them. CDR3 DNA: TGTGCCAGCAGTGGTCATCCTAATGAAAAACTGTTTTTT. Translation: CASSGHPNEKLFF.

V and J are TRBV30 and TRBJ2-5; D is possibly TRBD2 (5 bases). CDR1 and CDR2 from the germline V gene are GTSNPN and SVGIG (reference sequence). CDR3 length: 15 residues. V was clipped by 0 bases and J by 4 bases, with 15 bases between them. CDR3 nucleotides: TGTGCCTGGAGTGTAGGTCCTTCCCGGGGAGAGACCCAGTACTTC. Protein: CAWSVGPSRGETQYF.

The rearrangement joins TRBV1 to TRBJ2-7; the table assigns TRBD2, which was not confirmed against the DNA. TRBV1 is deemed a pseudogene. This CDR3 region has 16 residues. This CDR3 is CTSSQSSSGRPREQYF. CDR3 nucleotides: TGCACCAGCAGCCAATCGTCTAGCGGGAGGCCTCGGGAGCAGTACTTC.